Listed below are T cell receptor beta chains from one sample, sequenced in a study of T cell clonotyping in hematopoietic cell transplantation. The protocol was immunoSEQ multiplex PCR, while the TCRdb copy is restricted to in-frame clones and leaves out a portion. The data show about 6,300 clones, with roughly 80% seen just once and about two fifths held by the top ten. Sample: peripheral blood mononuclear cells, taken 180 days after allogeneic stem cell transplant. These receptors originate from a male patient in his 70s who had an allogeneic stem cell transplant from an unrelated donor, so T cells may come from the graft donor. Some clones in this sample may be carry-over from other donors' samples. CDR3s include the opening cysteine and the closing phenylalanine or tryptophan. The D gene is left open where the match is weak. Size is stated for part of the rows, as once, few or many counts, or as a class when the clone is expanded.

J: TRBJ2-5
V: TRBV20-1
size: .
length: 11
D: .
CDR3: CSARWAETQYF
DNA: TGCAGTGCTAGATGGGCAGAGACCCAGTACTTC

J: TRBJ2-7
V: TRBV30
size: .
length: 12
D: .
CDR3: CAWSVGSYEQYF
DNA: TGTGCCTGGAGTGTAGGGAGCTACGAGCAGTACTTC

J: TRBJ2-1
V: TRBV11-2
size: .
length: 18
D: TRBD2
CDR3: CASSLERTSGRVRNEQFF
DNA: TGTGCCAGCAGCTTAGAGAGGACTAGCGGGAGGGTACGCAATGAGCAGTTCTTC

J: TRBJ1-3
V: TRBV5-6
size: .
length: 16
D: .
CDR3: CASSFQITSSGNTIYF
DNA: TGTGCCAGCAGCTTCCAGATTACTAGCTCTGGAAACACCATATATTTT

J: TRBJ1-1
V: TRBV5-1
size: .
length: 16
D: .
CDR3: CASSSSYMTRNTEAFF
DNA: TGCGCCAGCAGCTCGAGCTATATGACAAGGAACACTGAAGCTTTCTTT

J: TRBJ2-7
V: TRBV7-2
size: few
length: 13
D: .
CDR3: CASTLGAPYEQYF
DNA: TGTGCCAGCACCCTCGGGGCCCCCTACGAGCAGTACTTC

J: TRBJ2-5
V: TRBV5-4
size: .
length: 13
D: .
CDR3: CASSWGPPETQYF
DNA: TGTGCCAGCAGCTGGGGCCCCCCCGAGACCCAGTACTTC

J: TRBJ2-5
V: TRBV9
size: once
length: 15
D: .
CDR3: CASSVEAEGAETQYF
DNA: TGTGCCAGCAGCGTAGAGGCGGAGGGGGCAGAGACCCAGTACTTC

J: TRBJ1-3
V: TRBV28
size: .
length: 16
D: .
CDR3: CASSLGWEVSGNTIYF
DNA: TGTGCCAGCAGTTTAGGCTGGGAGGTCTCTGGAAACACCATATATTTT

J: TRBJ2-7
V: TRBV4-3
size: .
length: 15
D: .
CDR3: CASSQLLAGNTEQYF
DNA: TGCGCCAGCAGCCAACTGCTGGCGGGAAATACCGAGCAGTACTTC

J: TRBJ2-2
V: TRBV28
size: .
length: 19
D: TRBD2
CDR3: CASSYTSSFSGINTGELFF
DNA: TGTGCCAGCAGCTACACCTCATCTTTTAGCGGGATTAACACCGGGGAGCTGTTTTTT

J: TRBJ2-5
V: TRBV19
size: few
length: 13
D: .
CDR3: CASSRDIQETQYF
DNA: TGTGCCAGTAGCCGGGACATCCAAGAGACCCAGTACTTC

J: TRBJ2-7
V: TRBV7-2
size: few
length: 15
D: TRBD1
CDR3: CASSSPGTGSYEQYF
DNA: TGTGCCAGCAGCTCCCCCGGGACAGGAAGCTACGAGCAGTACTTC

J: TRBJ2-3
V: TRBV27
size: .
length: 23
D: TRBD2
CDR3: CASSLVWVTSGRLPISSTDTQYF
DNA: TGTGCCAGCAGTTTAGTATGGGTGACTAGCGGGAGGCTACCGATTTCTAGCACAGATACGCAGTATTTT

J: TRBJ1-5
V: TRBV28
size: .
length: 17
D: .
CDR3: CASSFLGPQGPGEPQHF
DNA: TGTGCCAGCAGTTTTCTAGGTCCTCAGGGTCCGGGGGAGCCCCAGCATTTT

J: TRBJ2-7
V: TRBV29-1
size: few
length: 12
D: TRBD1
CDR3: CSVGQGDYEQYF
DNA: TGCAGCGTTGGACAGGGAGACTACGAGCAGTACTTC

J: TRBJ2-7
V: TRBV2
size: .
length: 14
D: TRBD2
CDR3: CASTPGGAGYEQYF
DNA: TGTGCCAGCACCCCGGGGGGGGCAGGCTACGAGCAGTACTTC

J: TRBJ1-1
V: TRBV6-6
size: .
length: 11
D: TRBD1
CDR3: CASSLTGVVFF
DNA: TGTGCCAGCAGTCTGACAGGGGTTGTCTTCTTT

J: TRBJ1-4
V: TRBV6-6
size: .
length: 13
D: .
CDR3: CASSYSWGEKLFF
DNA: TGTGCCAGCAGTTACTCGTGGGGAGAAAAACTGTTTTTT

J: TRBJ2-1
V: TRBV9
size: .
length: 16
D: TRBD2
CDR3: CASSVVGGRAGNEQFF
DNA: TGTGCCAGCAGCGTAGTCGGCGGGAGGGCGGGCAATGAGCAGTTCTTC

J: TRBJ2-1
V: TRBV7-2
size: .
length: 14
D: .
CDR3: CASSLDASSNEQFF
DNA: TGTGCCAGCAGCTTAGATGCTAGTTCCAATGAGCAGTTCTTC

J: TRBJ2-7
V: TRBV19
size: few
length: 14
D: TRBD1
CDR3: CASSNRGASYEQYF
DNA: TGTGCCAGTAGTAACAGGGGGGCCTCCTACGAGCAGTACTTC

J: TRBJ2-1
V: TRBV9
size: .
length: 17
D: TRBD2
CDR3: CASSPPLGAGGGNEQFF
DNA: TGTGCCAGCAGCCCACCCCTCGGGGCGGGAGGGGGCAATGAGCAGTTCTTC

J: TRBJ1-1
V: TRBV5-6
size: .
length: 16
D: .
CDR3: CASSLAGDLARFEAFF
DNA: TGTGCCAGCAGCTTGGCCGGGGACCTGGCCCGATTTGAAGCTTTCTTT

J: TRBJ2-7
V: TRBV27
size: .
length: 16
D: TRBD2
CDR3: CASSARLAGNPYEQYF
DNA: TGTGCCAGCAGTGCACGACTAGCGGGAAACCCCTACGAGCAGTACTTC

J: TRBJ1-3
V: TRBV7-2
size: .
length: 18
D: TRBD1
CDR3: CASSQDRGLRSSGNTIYF
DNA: TGTGCCAGCAGCCAGGACAGGGGGTTACGAAGCTCTGGAAACACCATATATTTT

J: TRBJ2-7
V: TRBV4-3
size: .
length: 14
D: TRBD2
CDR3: CASSQDWGGYEQYF
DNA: TGCGCCAGCAGCCAAGATTGGGGGGGCTACGAGCAGTACTTC

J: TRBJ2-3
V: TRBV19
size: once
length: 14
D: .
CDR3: CASSIRGSADTQYF
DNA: TGTGCCAGTAGTATCAGAGGTTCGGCGGATACGCAGTATTTT

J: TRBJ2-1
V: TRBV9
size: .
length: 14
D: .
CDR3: CASSVRGHYNEQFF
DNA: TGTGCCAGCAGCGTCCGGGGCCACTACAATGAGCAGTTCTTC

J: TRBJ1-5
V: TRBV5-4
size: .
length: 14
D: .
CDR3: CASSFNGHNQPQHF
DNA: TGTGCCAGCAGCTTTAACGGACACAATCAGCCCCAGCATTTT

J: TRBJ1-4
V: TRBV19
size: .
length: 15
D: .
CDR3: CASTSPRGRREKLFF
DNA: TGTGCCAGTACCTCCCCGAGGGGAAGACGGGAAAAACTGTTTTTT

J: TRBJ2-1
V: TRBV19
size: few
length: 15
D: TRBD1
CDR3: CASSPDRSSYNEQFF
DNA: TGTGCCAGTAGTCCGGACAGGAGCTCCTACAATGAGCAGTTCTTC

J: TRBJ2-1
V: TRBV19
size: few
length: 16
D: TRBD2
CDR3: CASSSAAGLAKNEQFF
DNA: TGTGCCAGTAGTTCAGCCGCGGGACTAGCGAAAAATGAGCAGTTCTTC

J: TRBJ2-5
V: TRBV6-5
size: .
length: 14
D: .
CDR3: CASSYSQGQETQYF
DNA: TGTGCCAGCAGTTACTCCCAGGGACAAGAGACCCAGTACTTC

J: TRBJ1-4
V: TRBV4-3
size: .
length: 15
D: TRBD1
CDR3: CASSQEGGRGEKLFF
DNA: TGCGCCAGCAGCCAAGAAGGGGGCAGAGGGGAAAAACTGTTTTTT

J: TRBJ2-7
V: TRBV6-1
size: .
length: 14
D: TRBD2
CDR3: CASSEVRTRSEQYF
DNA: TGTGCCAGCAGTGAAGTGCGGACTAGGAGCGAGCAGTACTTC

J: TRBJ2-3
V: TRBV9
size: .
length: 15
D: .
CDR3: CASSVTLSSTDTQYF
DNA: TGTGCCAGCAGCGTCACTCTTTCCTCCACAGATACGCAGTATTTT

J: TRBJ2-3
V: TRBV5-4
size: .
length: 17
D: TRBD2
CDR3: CASSFGTSVRRGDTQYF
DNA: TGTGCCAGCAGCTTCGGGACTAGCGTCCGAAGAGGAGATACGCAGTATTTT

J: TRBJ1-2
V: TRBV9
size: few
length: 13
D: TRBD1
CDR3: CASSGQGYYGYTF
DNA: TGTGCCAGCAGCGGACAGGGGTACTATGGCTACACCTTC

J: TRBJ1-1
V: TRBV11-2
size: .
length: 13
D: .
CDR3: CASNPGRSTEAFF
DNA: TGTGCCAGCAACCCCGGGAGGTCCACTGAAGCTTTCTTT

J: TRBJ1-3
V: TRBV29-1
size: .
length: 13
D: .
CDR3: CSVVPLSGNTIYF
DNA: TGCAGCGTTGTCCCACTCTCTGGAAACACCATATATTTT

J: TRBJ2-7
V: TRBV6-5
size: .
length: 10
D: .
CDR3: CASSLDKGYF
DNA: TGTGCCAGCAGCCTGGACAAGGGCTACTTC

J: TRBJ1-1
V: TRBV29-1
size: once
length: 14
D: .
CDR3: CSRALRGRGTEAFF
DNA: TGCAGCAGGGCGCTTCGGGGCAGGGGAACTGAAGCTTTCTTT

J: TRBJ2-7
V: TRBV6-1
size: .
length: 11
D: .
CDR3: CASRGPYEQYF
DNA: TGTGCCAGCAGGGGCCCCTACGAGCAGTACTTC

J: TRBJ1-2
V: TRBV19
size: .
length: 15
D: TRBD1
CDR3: CASSIFSGQGNGYTF
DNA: TGTGCCAGTAGTATTTTTTCGGGACAGGGGAATGGCTACACCTTC

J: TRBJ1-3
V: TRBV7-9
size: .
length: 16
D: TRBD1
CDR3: CASSSNRPTGRNTIYF
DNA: TGTGCCAGCAGCTCAAATAGGCCGACAGGGAGAAACACCATATATTTT

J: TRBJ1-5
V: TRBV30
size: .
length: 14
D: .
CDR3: CAWSVLAGDQPQHF
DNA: TGTGCCTGGAGTGTACTGGCCGGGGATCAGCCCCAGCATTTT

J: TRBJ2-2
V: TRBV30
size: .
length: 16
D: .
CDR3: CAWRDYSPDGSGELFF
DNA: TGTGCCTGGAGAGACTACAGCCCGGACGGGTCCGGGGAGCTGTTTTTT

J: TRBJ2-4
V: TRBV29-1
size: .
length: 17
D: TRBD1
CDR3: CSAKTLGTVIAKNIQYF
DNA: TGCAGCGCAAAAACCCTCGGGACAGTTATAGCCAAAAACATTCAGTACTTC

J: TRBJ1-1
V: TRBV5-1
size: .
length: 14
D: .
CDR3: CASRAYYMDREAFF
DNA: TGCGCCAGCAGAGCTTATTATATGGACCGTGAAGCTTTCTTT

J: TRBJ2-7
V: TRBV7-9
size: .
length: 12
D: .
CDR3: CASSPSSYEQYF
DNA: TGTGCCAGCAGCCCAAGCTCCTACGAGCAGTACTTC

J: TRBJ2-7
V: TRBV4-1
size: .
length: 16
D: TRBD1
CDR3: CASSQAPQGAPREQYF
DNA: TGCGCCAGCAGCCAAGCACCACAGGGGGCCCCGCGCGAGCAGTACTTC

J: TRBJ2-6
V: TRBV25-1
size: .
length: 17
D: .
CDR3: CASSERGYYHGANVLTF
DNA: TGTGCCAGCAGTGAAAGGGGTTATTACCATGGGGCCAACGTCCTGACTTTC

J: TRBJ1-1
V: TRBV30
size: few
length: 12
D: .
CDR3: CAWSQLNTEAFF
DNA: TGTGCCTGGAGTCAGCTGAACACTGAAGCTTTCTTT

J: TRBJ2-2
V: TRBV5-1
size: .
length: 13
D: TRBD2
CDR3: CASSFSGTGELFF
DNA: TGCGCCAGCAGCTTTAGCGGGACCGGGGAGCTGTTTTTT

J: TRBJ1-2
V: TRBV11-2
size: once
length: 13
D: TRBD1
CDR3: CASRLTGTYGYTF
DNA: TGTGCCAGCAGATTGACAGGGACCTATGGCTACACCTTC

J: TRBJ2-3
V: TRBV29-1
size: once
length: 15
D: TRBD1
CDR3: CSVEGTGFLADTQYF
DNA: TGCAGCGTTGAAGGGACAGGGTTTTTGGCAGATACGCAGTATTTT

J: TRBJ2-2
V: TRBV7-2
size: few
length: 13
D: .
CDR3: CASTHSLLGELFF
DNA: TGTGCCAGCACCCACAGCCTTCTGGGGGAGCTGTTTTTT

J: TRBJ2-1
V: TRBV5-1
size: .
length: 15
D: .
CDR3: CASSLEGGRVNEQFF
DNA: TGCGCCAGCAGCTTGGAGGGTGGTCGGGTCAATGAGCAGTTCTTC

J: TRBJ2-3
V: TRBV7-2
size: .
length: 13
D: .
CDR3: CASSATFTDTQYF
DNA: TGTGCCAGCAGCGCCACCTTCACAGATACGCAGTATTTT